The T cell receptor beta chain described here comes from a study of T-cell reconstitution after alpha-beta-depleted transplantation in children. Points from the study as a whole: Several hundred expanded graft clones reportedly were the source of alpha-beta T cells about two months after transplant. T-cell counts and diversity were attributed mostly to newly produced T cells one year after transplant. Some patients' high day-60 TCRbeta diversity was traced to surviving recipient T cells and thymic progenitors.

This clonotype was recorded at least ten times. Its antigen is unidentified. After removal of 0 bases from V and 2 bases from J, the junction contained 2 bases not matched to a gene. The CDR3 sequence is 15 residues long. Germline CDR1 reads KGHSH; CDR2 reads LQKENI. Molecular barcoding with unique molecular identifiers was used for the TCRbeta library. TCRdb called the PCR reads again in MiXCR, with one record for every CDR3 protein. The sample carries about 580,000 distinct CDR3 sequences, approximately 22% recorded once. Sample: PBMCs, mostly from graft donor cells, taken 360 days after TCRalphabeta/CD19-depleted stem cell transplant. This receptor was taken from a boy less than two years old who had a stem cell transplant for acute myeloid leukemia, so the T cells may come from the graft donor. The chain carries TRBV18 and TRBJ2-3; 7 bases agree with TRBD1. CDR3 in amino acids: CASSPPTGPTDTQYF. CDR3 nucleotides: TGTGCCAGCTCACCACCGACAGGGCCCACAGATACGCAGTATTTT. Based on the CDR3 plus reference TRBV18 and TRBJ2-3, the full variable domain is NAGVMQNPRHLVRRRGQEARLRCSPMKGHSHVYWYRQLPEEGLKFMVYLQKENIIDESGMPKERFSAEFPKEGPSILRIQQVVRGDSAAYFCASSPPTGPTDTQYFGPGTRLTVL.